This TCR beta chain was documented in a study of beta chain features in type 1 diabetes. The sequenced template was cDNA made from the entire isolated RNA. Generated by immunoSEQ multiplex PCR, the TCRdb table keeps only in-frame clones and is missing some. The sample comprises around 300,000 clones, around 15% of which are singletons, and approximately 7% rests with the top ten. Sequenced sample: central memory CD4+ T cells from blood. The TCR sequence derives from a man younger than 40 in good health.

CDR3 in amino acids: CASSLGASNSGANVLTF. CDR3 coding DNA: TGTGCCAGCAGCTTAGGTGCCAGCAACTCTGGGGCCAACGTCCTGACTTTC. V gene TRBV7-2 combines with J gene TRBJ2-6; D not certain. Germline V gene lookup returns CDR1 SGHTA and CDR2 FQGNSA. This CDR3 contains 17 residues. V shed 1 base and J shed 0 bases, with 10 bases lying between them.